This entry lists 20 T cell receptor beta chains sequenced from one sample in a study of shared clonotypes between healthy human individuals. Data came from immunoSEQ multiplex PCR; TCRdb stores just in-frame clones and leaves some out. Of around 1,900,000 clones detected, 93% appear once; the ten largest clones hold approximately 1.7%. Terminally differentiated effector memory CD45RA+ cells were excluded by CCR7 positive selection of CD45RO-negative cells. Sequenced sample: naive CD8+ T cells from PBMCs. Receptors were obtained from a man younger than 35 in good health. Some clones in this sample may be carry-over from other donors' samples.

Comments on this clone: The sample has other DNA sequences that encode this CDR3 too. The chain joins TRBV29-1 to TRBJ2-7, with TRBD2 identical over 11 bases. Germline CDR1 reads SQVTM; CDR2 reads ANQGSEA. The length of the CDR3 is 13 residues. J was trimmed by 0 bases and V by 6 bases; bases with no gene match: 1. This CDR3 is CSVTSGSSYEQYF. In DNA, the CDR3 is TGCAGCGTAACTAGCGGGAGCTCCTACGAGCAGTACTTC.

This clone appeared once. The sample holds other DNA sequences that translate to the same CDR3. The chain joins TRBV9 to TRBJ2-7; 8 bases agree with TRBD1. Trimming removed 2 bases from V and 1 base from J; junction bases left unmatched: 5. Germline assignment: CDR1 SGDLS and CDR2 YYNGEE. The CDR3 runs 15 residues. The CDR3 DNA reads TGTGCCAGCAGCGTTGGCCAGGGGGCGTCCTACGAGCAGTACTTC. Amino acid sequence: CASSVGQGASYEQYF.

The chain combines TRBV9 with TRBJ1-4, with 8 bases fitting TRBD1. The CDR3 has 14 residues. Losses at the gene ends were 3 bases for V and 3 bases for J; bases not matched to a gene: 1. Germline values: CDR1 SGDLS, CDR2 YYNGEE. The CDR3 region has the DNA TGTGCCAGCAGCGAACAGGGGGCTAATGAAAAACTGTTTTTT. As protein: CASSEQGANEKLFF.

The chain is built from TRBV27 and TRBJ2-2, with 7 positions matching TRBD2. Germline V gives CDR1 MNHEY, CDR2 SMNVEV (reference sequence). V shed 7 bases and J 2 bases; nucleotides not matched to a gene: 7. The CDR3 runs 15 residues. The DNA of the CDR3 is TGTGCCAGCAACGGGGGGACGGATAACACCGGGGAGCTGTTTTTT. The encoded protein is CASNGGTDNTGELFF.

The chain recombines TRBV9 with TRBJ2-2; 7 bases are a match to TRBD2. CDR1 and CDR2 (germline): SGDLS, YYNGEE. The J segment lost 6 bases and the V segment lost 3 bases, leaving 11 bases of the junction unmatched. This CDR3 spans 16 amino acids. The CDR3 sequence is CASSAQESGTAGELFF. CDR3 DNA sequence: TGTGCCAGCAGCGCCCAGGAGAGCGGGACGGCCGGGGAGCTGTTTTTT.

The V call is TRBV6-5, the J call TRBJ2-7, with 8 bases that match TRBD1. Germline loops: CDR1 MNHEY, CDR2 SVGAGI. The CDR3 is 15 residues long. Germline trimming cut 2 bases from V and 4 bases from J; bases unmatched to any gene: 7. The CDR3 sequence: CASSYDRGPLYEQYF. CDR3 nucleotides: TGTGCCAGCAGTTACGACAGGGGCCCGCTTTACGAGCAGTACTTC.

The chain combines TRBV9 with TRBJ2-3; D remains unclear. Looked up from germline, CDR1 is SGDLS and CDR2 is YYNGEE. Trimming left V 0 bases short and J 1 base short, with 12 bases between. The CDR3 totals 16 residues. DNA for the CDR3: TGTGCCAGCAGCGTAGTTATGGTGGAGCGCACAGATACGCAGTATTTT. Translated, it gives CASSVVMVERTDTQYF.

This chain links TRBV10-1 with TRBJ2-3; D remains ambiguous. The germline V gene has CDR1 WNHNN and CDR2 SYGVQD (reference sequence). V lost 2 bases, J lost 4 bases, and 7 bases lay in between. The CDR3 consists of 13 residues. CDR3 nucleotide sequence: TGCGCCAGCAGTGAGACTCGGGCAGATACGCAGTATTTT. Amino acid sequence: CASSETRADTQYF.

The rearrangement uses TRBV28 and TRBJ1-2; no definite D call. V shed 8 bases and J shed 5 bases, with 9 bases lying between them. The CDR3 is 11 residues long. Germline V gene sequence: CDR1 MDHEN, CDR2 SYDVKM. The CDR3: CASRKWYGYTF. CDR3 nucleotides: TGTGCCAGCCGTAAATGGTATGGCTACACCTTC.

This chain uses TRBV21-1 with TRBJ1-2. TRBV21-1 is classified as a pseudogene. CDR3 length: 15 amino acids. CDR3: CASSKGGEANYGYTF. CDR3 coding DNA: TGTGCCAGCAGCAAAGGGGGGGAGGCTAACTATGGCTACACCTTC.

The J gene is TRBJ1-2, the V gene TRBV11-2; 7 bases are shared with TRBD1. The germline CDR1 and CDR2 sequences are SGHAT and FQNNGV. Trimming cost V 5 bases and J 5 bases; bases outside gene matches: 5. CDR3 length equals 13 residues. CDR3 sequence (DNA): TGTGCCAGCAGCGGGACAGCGGTATATGGCTACACCTTC. It translates to CASSGTAVYGYTF.

The chain is built from TRBV7-9 and TRBJ2-1; TRBD2 agrees at 10 bases. J was trimmed by 6 bases and V by 6 bases; bases with no gene match: 5. The CDR3 totals 14 residues. Germline V gene data show CDR1 as SEHNR and CDR2 as FQNEAQ (reference sequence). The CDR3 region is CASSSAGGVNEQFF. The CDR3 DNA follows: TGTGCCAGCAGTTCAGCGGGAGGGGTCAATGAGCAGTTCTTC.

This chain joins TRBV7-3 and TRBJ2-5, with TRBD1 matching over 9 bases. V was clipped by 5 bases and J by 5 bases; unmatched bases: 9. Germline V lookup: CDR1 SGHTA, CDR2 FQGTGA. This CDR3 spans 15 amino acids. Here the CDR3 DNA reads TGTGCCAGCAGCGCCGGGACAGGGAATTGGGAGACCCAGTACTTC. Residues: CASSAGTGNWETQYF. Combining the CDR3 with reference TRBV7-3 and TRBJ2-5 gives the whole variable domain GAGVSQTPSNKVTEKGKYVELRCDPISGHTALYWYRQSLGQGPEFLIYFQGTGAADDSGLPNDRFFAVRPEGSVSTLKIQRTERGDSAVYLCASSAGTGNWETQYFGPGTRLLVL.

The chain carries TRBV7-9 and TRBJ1-1; unclear D gene. CDR1 SEHNR and CDR2 FQNEAQ come from the germline V gene (reference sequence). V lost 1 base, J lost 5 bases, and 5 bases lay in between. CDR3 size: 12 residues. The CDR3 sequence: CASSLEITEAFF. CDR3 sequence (DNA): TGTGCCAGCAGCTTAGAGATTACTGAAGCTTTCTTT.

A remark on this clone: Other DNA variants within this sample encode the same CDR3. The chain has TRBV7-8 and TRBJ2-7; TRBD2 might be the D (6 bases). This CDR3 comprises 14 residues. Germline loops: CDR1 SGHVS, CDR2 FQNEAQ. The V gene lost 5 bases and the J gene lost 1 base, with 12 bases spanning the gap. The CDR3, as DNA: TGTGCCAGCAGCCACCCGGGGGTATCCTACGAGCAGTACTTC. The encoded protein is CASSHPGVSYEQYF.

The chain combines TRBV7-9 with TRBJ2-1; D may be TRBD1 or TRBD2 (6 bases each). V lost 6 bases and J 8 bases, leaving 14 bases between the germline ends. The CDR3 spans 13 residues. CDR1 is SEHNR and CDR2 is FQNEAQ in the germline V gene (reference sequence). This CDR3 reads CASRTGRRDEQFF. CDR3 DNA: TGTGCCAGCAGAACAGGGAGGCGAGATGAGCAGTTCTTC.

This clone occurred a few times. This chain links TRBV7-9 with TRBJ1-1; no clear D gene. This CDR3 region has 12 residues. The V gene lost 1 base and the J gene lost 10 bases, with 10 bases spanning the gap. Per germline, CDR1 SEHNR and CDR2 FQNEAQ (reference sequence). The CDR3, as DNA: TGTGCCAGCAGCTTAGATCTGGGAGGAGCTTTCTTT. Protein: CASSLDLGGAFF.

The CDR3 reads CASSFRTGGEQYF. CDR3 sequence (DNA): TGTGCCAGCAGCTTCCGGACAGGGGGTGAGCAGTACTTC. J is TRBJ2-7 and V is TRBV7-2; 10 nucleotides match TRBD1. Trimming at V came to 3 bases and at J to 7 bases, leaving 3 bases not matched to a gene. The CDR3 runs to 13 residues. Germline V lookup: CDR1 SGHTA, CDR2 FQGNSA.

The chain has TRBV30 and TRBJ2-7; no clear D. CDR3 length equals 13 residues. V lost 8 bases to trimming and J lost 3 bases, with 17 bases between them. Germline V gives CDR1 GTSNPN, CDR2 SVGIG (reference sequence). The CDR3 spells CAAYPPTNYEQYF. The CDR3 DNA reads TGTGCCGCCTACCCCCCTACGAACTACGAGCAGTACTTC.

The chain carries TRBV28 and TRBJ2-3; 7 bases line up with TRBD2. CDR1 is MDHEN, CDR2 SYDVKM, per germline. The CDR3 loop spans 13 amino acids. V was pared by 7 bases and J by 0 bases, with 1 base of the junction left unmatched. The CDR3 DNA reads as TGTGCCAGCACAGCGGGGAGCACAGATACGCAGTATTTT. It codes for CASTAGSTDTQYF.